Following are 5 T cell receptor beta chains from one sample sequenced in a study of early T cells in non-severe SARS-CoV-2 infection (dated by TCRdb to the early 2020s). Receptor amplification or capture employed 5' RACE. Sequenced on a NextSeq 500. TCRdb took the public reads, trimmed them with fastp at Q25, ran MiXCR for clone calling and kept in-frame beta chains. Entries that share a CDR3 protein sequence are merged under the most common genes and DNA. This sample has roughly 50,000 distinct CDR3 sequences in its table, and roughly 8% of those were observed once. The ten largest clones take up over 9.5% of the sample. The sample was whole blood, taken at baseline. The receptors originated from an adult who was a healthcare worker with PCR-confirmed SARS-CoV-2 infection or an uninfected control (not recorded which).

This clonotype was found many times. V gene TRBV28 combines with J gene TRBJ2-1; D is undetermined. Trimming took off 0 bases at V and 8 bases at J, with 5 bases between the two ends. Germline CDR1 reads MDHEN; CDR2 reads SYDVKM. This CDR3 is 12 amino acids long. The CDR3 sequence is CASSLWGYEQFF. DNA of the CDR3: TGTGCCAGCAGTTTATGGGGTTATGAGCAGTTCTTC.

This clonotype has a handful of counts. The chain combines TRBV6-5 with TRBJ2-3; D remains ambiguous. Trimming left V 10 bases short and J 4 bases short, with 12 bases between. Germline V gene sequence: CDR1 MNHEY, CDR2 SVGAGI. CDR3 length equals 12 residues. CDR3 in amino acids: CATSDGPDTQYF. CDR3 in DNA: TGTGCCACCTCGGATGGGCCAGATACGCAGTATTTT.

This clonotype was counted ten times or more. J is TRBJ2-2 and V is TRBV2; 9 bases agree with TRBD2. The CDR3 totals 16 residues. V shed 6 bases and J 3 bases; nucleotides not matched to a gene: 8. Germline-derived CDR1 and CDR2 are SNHLY and FYNNEI. The CDR3 sequence: CASREGAGGHTGELFF. The CDR3 DNA reads as TGTGCCAGCAGAGAGGGAGCGGGAGGACACACCGGGGAGCTGTTTTTT.

This clonotype was found many times. This chain uses TRBV19 with TRBJ2-1; no clear D gene. Trimming removed 3 bases at V and 0 bases at J, with 6 bases between. CDR1 and CDR2 from the germline V gene are LNHDA and SQIVND (reference sequence). This CDR3 is built from 14 residues. CDR3 nucleotides: TGTGCCAGTAGTATCGAAGGCTCCTACAATGAGCAGTTCTTC. Translating it yields CASSIEGSYNEQFF.

This clonotype has at least ten counts. The V call is TRBV24-1, the J call TRBJ2-2; TRBD2 is a possible D gene (6 bases). V was pared by 5 bases and J by 3 bases, with 12 bases between. The CDR3 has 15 residues. CDR1 and CDR2 from the germline V gene are KGHDR and SFDVKD. The CDR3 region is CATSAGAGYTGELFF. The CDR3 DNA reads TGTGCCACCAGTGCCGGGGCGGGGTACACCGGGGAGCTGTTTTTT.